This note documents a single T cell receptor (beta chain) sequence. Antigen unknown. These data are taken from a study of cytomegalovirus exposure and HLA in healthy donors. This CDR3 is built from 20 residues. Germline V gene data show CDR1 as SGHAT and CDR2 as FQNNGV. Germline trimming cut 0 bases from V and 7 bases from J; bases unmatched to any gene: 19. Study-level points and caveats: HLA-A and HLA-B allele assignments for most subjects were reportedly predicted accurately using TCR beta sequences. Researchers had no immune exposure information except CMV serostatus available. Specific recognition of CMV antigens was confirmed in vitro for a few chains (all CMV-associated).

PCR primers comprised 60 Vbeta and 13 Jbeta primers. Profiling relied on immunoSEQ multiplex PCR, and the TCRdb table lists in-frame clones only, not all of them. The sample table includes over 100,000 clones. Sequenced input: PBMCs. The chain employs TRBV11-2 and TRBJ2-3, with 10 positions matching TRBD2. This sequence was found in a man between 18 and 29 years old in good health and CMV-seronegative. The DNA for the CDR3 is TGTGCCAGCAGCTTAGATCTACGAGTGGGTACTAGCGGGACCAAGAATACGCAGTATTTT. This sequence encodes CASSLDLRVGTSGTKNTQYF.